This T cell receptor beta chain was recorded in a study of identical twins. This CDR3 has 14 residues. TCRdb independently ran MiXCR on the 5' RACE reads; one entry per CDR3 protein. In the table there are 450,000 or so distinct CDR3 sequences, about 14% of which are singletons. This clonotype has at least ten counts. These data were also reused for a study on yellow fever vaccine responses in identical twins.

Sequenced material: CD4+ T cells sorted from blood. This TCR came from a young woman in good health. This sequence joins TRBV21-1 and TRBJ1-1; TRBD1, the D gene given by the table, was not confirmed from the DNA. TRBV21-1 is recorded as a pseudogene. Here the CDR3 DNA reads TGTGCCAGCAGCCCCCGGACAGGGGACACTGAAGCTTTCTTT. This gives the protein CASSPRTGDTEAFF.